Listed here are 8 T cell receptor beta chains from one sample, sequenced in a study of shared clonotypes between healthy human individuals. TCRdb's table, derived via immunoSEQ multiplex PCR, lists solely in-frame clones and lacks some. The repertoire holds around 530,000 clones, with roughly four fifths as singletons. Sequencing was done on a sample of PBMCs. The receptors stem from a woman aged 40 to 49 in good health. Some clones in this sample may be carry-over from other donors' samples.

The gene calls are TRBV7-8 and TRBJ2-1; 13 nucleotides line up with TRBD2. Germline trimming cut 5 bases from V and 7 bases from J; bases unmatched to any gene: 8. Per germline, CDR1 SGHVS and CDR2 FQNEAQ. This CDR3 region has 16 residues. The CDR3 region has the DNA TGTGCCAGCAGCAAACGGACTAGCGGGAGCCGGAATGAGCAGTTCTTC. This encodes CASSKRTSGSRNEQFF.

The chain joins TRBV10-3 to TRBJ2-7; 12 bases are a match to TRBD2. J lost 4 bases, V lost 2 bases, and 21 bases had no gene match. CDR3 size: 21 residues. Germline CDR1 ENHRY, CDR2 SYGVKD. The CDR3 nucleotides read TGTGCCATCAGTGAGACACGGTTAGGGACTAGCGGGTGGGGACACCCTTACGAGCAGTACTTC. Its translation: CAISETRLGTSGWGHPYEQYF.

V is TRBV11-3 and J is TRBJ1-1, with 7 bases fitting TRBD1. CDR3 length equals 14 residues. V was pared by 5 bases and J by 0 bases, with 3 bases of the junction left unmatched. Looked up from germline, CDR1 is SGHNT and CDR2 is YENEEA. In nucleotides, the CDR3 is TGTGCCAGCAGCCCCGGGACAGTGAACACTGAAGCTTTCTTT. Residues: CASSPGTVNTEAFF.

The chain has TRBV4-1 and TRBJ2-1, with a possible D match to TRBD2 (5 bases). V gave up 4 bases and J gave up 2 bases, with 9 bases separating them. The CDR3 loop spans 14 amino acids. CDR1 and CDR2 (germline): MGHRA, YSYEKL. The CDR3 nucleotides read TGCGCCAGCAGCCCCCGAGGGCCCTACAATGAGCAGTTCTTC. It codes for CASSPRGPYNEQFF.

The chain carries TRBV6-1 and TRBJ1-5; D gene unclear. The germline V gene has CDR1 MNHNS and CDR2 SASEGT. Between the trimmed V and J ends, which lost 1 base and 3 bases, there was a span of 7 bases. This CDR3 region has 14 residues. Written as DNA, the CDR3 is TGTGCCAGCAGTGAAGGGGAACCCAATCAGCCCCAGCATTTT. It translates to CASSEGEPNQPQHF.

This clone was seen only once. At the DNA level, this CDR3 is encoded by other sequences in the same sample as well. The chain couples TRBV28 to TRBJ2-7; D is perhaps TRBD1 (5 bases). This CDR3 has 13 residues. CDR1 and CDR2 (germline): MDHEN, SYDVKM. V was shortened by 2 bases and J by 2 bases, with 7 bases between the two germline ends. CDR3 amino acids: CASSLQGTYEQYF. CDR3 in DNA: TGTGCCAGCAGTTTACAGGGAACCTACGAGCAGTACTTC. Full variable domain (rest looked up from reference TRBV28 and TRBJ2-7): DVKVTQSSRYLVKRTGEKVFLECVQDMDHENMFWYRQDPGLGLRLIYFSYDVKMKEKGDIPEGYSVSREKKERFSLILESASTNQTSMYLCASSLQGTYEQYFGPGTRLTVT.

This clone was recorded a few times. The chain combines TRBV19 with TRBJ2-5; D may correspond to TRBD1 or TRBD2 (6 bases each). The germline CDR1 and CDR2 sequences are LNHDA and SQIVND (reference sequence). The germline V and J ends were trimmed by 0 bases and 5 bases, with 16 bases remaining between them. The CDR3 loop spans 16 amino acids. CDR3 loop: CASSIEFSGARETQYF. CDR3 sequence (DNA): TGTGCCAGTAGTATAGAGTTCTCGGGGGCGCGGGAGACCCAGTACTTC.

The rearrangement links TRBV9 to TRBJ1-1; TRBD1 aligns across 8 bases. Trimming removed 2 bases from V and 0 bases from J; junction bases left unmatched: 6. CDR1 is SGDLS and CDR2 is YYNGEE in the germline V gene. This CDR3 region has 16 residues. The CDR3: CASSVGTGLMNTEAFF. The CDR3 DNA reads TGTGCCAGCAGCGTCGGGACAGGTCTCATGAACACTGAAGCTTTCTTT.